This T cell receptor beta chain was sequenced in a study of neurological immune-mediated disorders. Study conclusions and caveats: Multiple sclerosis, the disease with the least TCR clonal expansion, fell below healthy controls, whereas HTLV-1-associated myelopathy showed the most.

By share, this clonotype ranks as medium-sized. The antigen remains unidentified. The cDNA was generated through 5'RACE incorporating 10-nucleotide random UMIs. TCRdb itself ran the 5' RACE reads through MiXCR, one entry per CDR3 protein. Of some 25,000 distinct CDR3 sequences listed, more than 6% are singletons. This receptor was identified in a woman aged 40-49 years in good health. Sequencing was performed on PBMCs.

In DNA form, the CDR3 reads TGTGCCAGCAGTGTCAGGGATAGCACCTACGAGCAGTACTTC. It is translated as CASSVRDSTYEQYF. The chain carries TRBV2 and TRBJ2-7; TRBD1 might be the D (5 bases). The germline gives CDR1 SNHLY, CDR2 FYNNEI. The V and J ends lost 4 bases and 2 bases respectively, with 12 bases between them. CDR3 size: 14 residues.